One and the same sample provided the 12 T cell receptor beta chains below, sequenced in a study of T cell repertoires in cytomegalovirus infection. One entry per CDR3 protein results from TCRdb running MiXCR on the reads. The profile shows around 300,000 distinct CDR3 sequences, roughly 25% of them singletons. Source material: PBMCs. The receptors originated from a human donor in good health (CMV status not recorded). Some clones in this sample may be carry-over from other donors' samples.

This clonotype was recorded a few times. This chain joins TRBV20-1 and TRBJ2-3; D perhaps matches TRBD1 (6 bases). Germline V gene lookup returns CDR1 DFQATT and CDR2 SNEGSKA (reference sequence). V lost 0 bases and J lost 4, with 8 bases in between. The CDR3 is made up of 13 amino acids. In nucleotides, the CDR3 is TGCAGTGCTAGAGATCAGGGGCCAGATACGCAGTATTTT. It yields the protein CSARDQGPDTQYF.

The CDR3 protein is CASSYSGPYNEQFF. The CDR3 DNA reads TGTGCCAGCAGTTACTCTGGTCCCTACAATGAGCAGTTCTTC. This chain uses TRBV6-8 with TRBJ2-1, with D hard to call. Germline lookup yields CDR1 MNHGY and CDR2 SAAAGT. This CDR3 contains 14 residues. The V end was cut by 0 bases, the J end by 2 bases, with 5 bases between.

V is TRBV28 and J is TRBJ1-5; D is perhaps TRBD1 (5 bases). Trimming took off 5 bases at V and 7 bases at J, with 15 bases between the two ends. The CDR3 contains 14 residues. Germline values: CDR1 MDHEN, CDR2 SYDVKM. CDR3: CASSAGGGRQPQHF. The CDR3 nucleotides read TGTGCCAGCAGTGCCGGCGGGGGAAGGCAGCCCCAGCATTTT.

This chain joins TRBV28 and TRBJ2-1; TRBD1 matches at 7 bases. The V and J ends lost 5 bases and 4 bases, in that order; junction bases with no gene match: 8. The CDR3 is 15 residues long. The V gene's germline CDR1 is MDHEN and CDR2 SYDVKM. The CDR3 DNA reads TGTGCCAGCAGTCGGGGCCCGGGACAGTACAATGAGCAGTTCTTC. Encoded protein: CASSRGPGQYNEQFF.

The rearrangement uses TRBV7-6 and TRBJ1-2, with 7 bases lining up with TRBD1. The V gene's germline CDR1 is SGHVS and CDR2 FNYEAQ. V lost 5 bases, J lost 1 base, and 10 bases stayed unmatched. The CDR3 spans 16 residues. CDR3 sequence (DNA): TGTGCCAGCAGCCCGCCCGGACAGGTCCATAACTATGGCTACACCTTC. Amino acids: CASSPPGQVHNYGYTF.

The J gene is TRBJ1-2, the V gene TRBV6-5, with 8 positions matching TRBD1. CDR3 length equals 14 residues. Germline V gives CDR1 MNHEY, CDR2 SVGAGI. With V trimmed by 5 bases and J by 8 bases, 10 bases remained unmatched. The DNA of the CDR3 is TGTGCCAGCAGTCCCTCAGGACAGGGAAGAGGCTACACCTTC. Translated: CASSPSGQGRGYTF.

This clonotype was seen more than once but under ten times. The genes are TRBV27 and TRBJ2-7; 10 bases are a match to TRBD1. This CDR3 is 15 amino acids long. Germline V gene sequence: CDR1 MNHEY, CDR2 SMNVEV (reference sequence). V lost 6 bases to trimming and J lost 2 bases; unmatched junction nucleotides: 7. The CDR3 spells CASSVRDRGAYEQYF. Here the CDR3 DNA reads TGTGCCAGCAGCGTCCGGGACAGGGGTGCCTACGAGCAGTACTTC.

This chain uses TRBV11-3 with TRBJ2-2; a weak D match, TRBD2 (6 bases). Germline V gives CDR1 SGHNT, CDR2 YENEEA. V was shortened by 4 bases and J by 7 bases, with 13 bases between the two germline ends. The CDR3 runs to 14 residues. The DNA of the CDR3 is TGTGCCAGCAGCTACGGGACTGTCGGCGGGGAGCTGTTTTTT. Its translation is CASSYGTVGGELFF.

This clonotype was seen only a few times. The CDR3, as DNA: TGTGCCAGCAGTTTTTTTTCAGGGGGCAATCAGCCCCAGCATTTT. Encoded protein: CASSFFSGGNQPQHF. V is TRBV12-3 or TRBV12-4 and J is TRBJ1-5, with D perhaps matching TRBD1 (6 bases). The CDR3 sequence is 15 residues long. V lost 3 bases and J lost 2, with 11 bases in between.

This clonotype was recorded a few times. V usage is TRBV20-1 and J usage is TRBJ1-2; no definite D call. CDR1 is DFQATT, CDR2 SNEGSKA, per germline (reference sequence). The CDR3 length is 13 residues. Trimming shortened V by 5 bases and J by 5 bases, and 15 bases separated the two germline ends. The CDR3 sequence is CSAPRTARYGYTF. CDR3 coding DNA: TGCAGTGCTCCCCGGACGGCGCGGTATGGCTACACCTTC.

Many counts were recorded for this clonotype. This sequence joins TRBV7-2 and TRBJ2-1, with 8 bases aligning to TRBD2. This CDR3 has 14 amino acids. The ends lost 5 bases at V and 12 bases at J; junction bases unmatched: 12. Germline V gene sequence: CDR1 SGHTA, CDR2 FQGNSA. In DNA form, the CDR3 reads TGTGCCAGCAGCCCCGATGCGGGAGGACATCTGCAGTTCTTC. As protein: CASSPDAGGHLQFF.

This clonotype was detected a few times. This chain uses TRBV18 with TRBJ1-4; D gene unclear. Germline CDR1 is KGHSH and CDR2 is LQKENI. V lost 3 bases to trimming and J lost 1 base, with 9 bases between them. The CDR3 extends over 15 amino acids. The CDR3 nucleotides read TGTGCCAGCTCACCTAATAGCAGAACTAATGAAAAACTGTTTTTT. This codes for CASSPNSRTNEKLFF.